Sequencing of this TCR beta chain was carried out in a study of cytomegalovirus exposure and HLA in healthy donors. Findings of the study overall: The authors listed over 150 TCR beta chains as cytomegalovirus-associated.

The PCR made use of 60 Vbeta and 13 Jbeta primers. Sequencing used immunoSEQ multiplex PCR; TCRdb keeps in-frame clones, though not all of them. This sample has some 160,000 clones, with around 10% found just once. Note on this clone: Its antigen remains unknown.

The origin of this receptor is a male donor in good health and CMV-seronegative. The sequencing sample was made of PBMCs.

CDR3 nucleotide sequence: TGCGCCAGCAGCCCCCTCGGCCTAGCGGGAGCCGGGGAGCTGTTTTTT. Residues: CASSPLGLAGAGELFF. The chain carries TRBV4-3 and TRBJ2-2, with TRBD2 matching 10 bases. The CDR3 loop spans 16 amino acids. CDR1 is LGHNA, CDR2 YSLEER, per germline. Losses at the gene ends were 4 bases for V and 6 bases for J; bases not matched to a gene: 8.